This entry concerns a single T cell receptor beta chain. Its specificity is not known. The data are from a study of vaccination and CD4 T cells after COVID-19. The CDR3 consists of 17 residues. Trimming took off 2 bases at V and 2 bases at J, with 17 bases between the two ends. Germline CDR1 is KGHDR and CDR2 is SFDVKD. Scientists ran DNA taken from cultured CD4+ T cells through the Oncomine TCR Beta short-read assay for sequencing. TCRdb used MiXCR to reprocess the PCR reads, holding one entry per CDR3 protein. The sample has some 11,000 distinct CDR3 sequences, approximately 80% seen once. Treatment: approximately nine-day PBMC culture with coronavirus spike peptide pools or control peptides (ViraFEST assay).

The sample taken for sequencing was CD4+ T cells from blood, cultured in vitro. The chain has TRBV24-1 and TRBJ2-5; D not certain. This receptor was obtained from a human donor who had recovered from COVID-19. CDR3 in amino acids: CATSDSRLRVRQETQYF. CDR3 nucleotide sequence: TGTGCCACCAGTGATTCCCGACTCCGTGTAAGACAAGAGACCCAGTACTTC.